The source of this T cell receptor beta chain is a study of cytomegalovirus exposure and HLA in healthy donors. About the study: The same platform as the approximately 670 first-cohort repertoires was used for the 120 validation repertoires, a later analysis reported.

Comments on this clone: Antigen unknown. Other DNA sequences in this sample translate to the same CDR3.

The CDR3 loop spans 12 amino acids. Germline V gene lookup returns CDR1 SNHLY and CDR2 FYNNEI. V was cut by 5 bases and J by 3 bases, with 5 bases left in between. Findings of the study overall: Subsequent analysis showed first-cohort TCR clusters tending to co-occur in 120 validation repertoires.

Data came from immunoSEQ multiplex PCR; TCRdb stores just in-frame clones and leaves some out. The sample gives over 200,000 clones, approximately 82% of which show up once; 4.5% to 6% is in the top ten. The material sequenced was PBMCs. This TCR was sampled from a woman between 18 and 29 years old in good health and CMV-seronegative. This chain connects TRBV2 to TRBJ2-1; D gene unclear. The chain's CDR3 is CASSPDYNEQFF. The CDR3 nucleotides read TGTGCCAGCAGTCCCGACTACAATGAGCAGTTCTTC.